The 18 T cell receptor beta chains reported below all come from one sample, sequenced in a study of blood T cell repertoires in COVID-19. Libraries were prepared by immunoSEQ multiplex PCR; TCRdb keeps only in-frame clonotypes and omits some of them. The profile shows approximately 330,000 clones, 85% to 90% of them singletons. Specimen: peripheral blood. All receptors derive from a woman aged 40 to 50 with COVID-19, enrolled during active disease.

In DNA, the CDR3 is TGTGCCAGTAGTATATCTACGATGTACAGGGGGATGTTGAATGAGCAGTTCTTC. Translating gives CASSISTMYRGMLNEQFF. The J gene is TRBJ2-1, the V gene TRBV19, with TRBD1 identical over 8 bases. The ends lost 2 bases at V and 7 bases at J; junction bases unmatched: 16. CDR1 is LNHDA, CDR2 SQIVND, per germline (reference sequence). The CDR3 extends over 18 amino acids. The complete variable domain, with remaining parts taken from reference TRBV19 and TRBJ2-1, reads DGGITQSPKYLFRKEGQNVTLSCEQNLNHDAMYWYRQDPGQGLRLIYYSQIVNDFQKGDIAEGYSVSREKKESFPLTVTSAQKNPTAFYLCASSISTMYRGMLNEQFFGPGTRLTVL.

This chain uses TRBV7-9 with TRBJ1-3; 7 positions match TRBD1. Germline assignment: CDR1 SEHNR and CDR2 FQNEAQ (reference sequence). V dropped 4 bases and J dropped 3; count of bases not matched to a gene: 6. There are 15 residues in the CDR3. The CDR3 region is CASSSATGVGNTIYF. The CDR3 DNA reads TGTGCCAGCAGCTCAGCAACAGGGGTTGGAAACACCATATATTTT.

This clone has a handful of counts. The chain carries TRBV19 and TRBJ2-1; 7 nucleotides align to TRBD2. This CDR3 region has 14 residues. The J segment lost 4 bases and the V segment lost 10 bases, leaving 10 bases of the junction unmatched. The germline V gene has CDR1 LNHDA and CDR2 SQIVND (reference sequence). DNA of the CDR3: TGTGCCACCCGGCGGCTAGCGGATTACAATGAGCAGTTCTTC. Protein sequence: CATRRLADYNEQFF.

This chain connects TRBV11-3 to TRBJ2-1, with TRBD2 identical over 10 bases. V lost 0 bases, J lost 5 bases, and 10 bases stayed unmatched. This CDR3 comprises 18 residues. The V gene's germline CDR1 is SGHNT and CDR2 YENEEA. This chain's CDR3 is CASSLDPPTSGIHNEQFF. In DNA form, the CDR3 reads TGTGCCAGCAGCTTAGATCCCCCAACTAGCGGGATCCACAATGAGCAGTTCTTC.

This rearrangement joins TRBV27 to TRBJ2-3; maybe TRBD1 (5 bases). V shed 5 bases and J shed 1 base, with 10 bases lying between them. This CDR3 comprises 14 residues. Germline loops: CDR1 MNHEY, CDR2 SMNVEV (reference sequence). CDR3 amino acids: CASSRGAGTDTQYF. In DNA, the CDR3 is TGTGCCAGCAGTCGTGGGGCAGGCACAGATACGCAGTATTTT.

The gene calls are TRBV7-2 and TRBJ1-1; possibly TRBD1 for D (6 bases). The CDR3 covers 14 residues. Germline V gives CDR1 SGHTA, CDR2 FQGNSA. Between the trimmed V and J ends, which lost 5 bases and 5 bases, there was a span of 15 bases. In nucleotides, the CDR3 is TGTGCCAGCAGCCTCCGGACCGGGACAACTGAAGCTTTCTTT. This encodes CASSLRTGTTEAFF.

This chain connects TRBV27 to TRBJ2-7; TRBD1 is a possible D gene (6 bases). Germline values: CDR1 MNHEY, CDR2 SMNVEV (reference sequence). V lost 3 bases and J 2 bases, leaving 11 bases between the germline ends. CDR3 length: 14 amino acids. As DNA, the CDR3 is TGTGCCAGCAGTTTTATTGCAGGGGCCTACGAGCAGTACTTC. It specifies CASSFIAGAYEQYF.

The rearrangement links TRBV7-9 to TRBJ1-3; TRBD1 might be the D (5 bases). V lost 5 bases, J lost 2 bases, and 16 bases lay in between. This CDR3 has 16 residues. The germline CDR1 and CDR2 sequences are SEHNR and FQNEAQ (reference sequence). The CDR3 coding sequence is TGTGCCAGCAGCCCGGGAGGGGCAGGTCCTGGAAACACCATATATTTT. The encoded protein is CASSPGGAGPGNTIYF.

The rearrangement uses TRBV5-6 and TRBJ1-2; no reliable D call. The germline CDR1 and CDR2 sequences are SGHDT and YYEEEE. V was trimmed by 0 bases and J by 5 bases, leaving 8 bases between them. The CDR3 covers 13 residues. In DNA, the CDR3 is TGTGCCAGCAGCTTGGTTCAGGCGTATGGCTACACCTTC. Its translation: CASSLVQAYGYTF.

The chain couples TRBV5-4 to TRBJ1-5, with no clear D. The CDR3 spans 14 residues. Looked up from germline, CDR1 is SGHNT and CDR2 is YYREEE (reference sequence). V lost 4 bases and J 6 bases, leaving 14 bases between the germline ends. CDR3 DNA: TGTGCCAGCAGCACCGAACCTGAGGGTCAGCCCCAGCATTTT. This sequence encodes CASSTEPEGQPQHF.

The chain combines TRBV7-3 with TRBJ2-5; D may be TRBD1 (5 bases). This CDR3 has 15 amino acids. The germline V gene encodes CDR1 SGHTA and CDR2 FQGTGA. V was clipped by 5 bases and J by 1 base, with 14 bases between them. The CDR3 region has the DNA TGTGCCAGCAGCCCTCGATGGGGCTCCCAAGAGACCCAGTACTTC. This encodes CASSPRWGSQETQYF.

The genes are TRBV7-2 and TRBJ2-1, with D hard to call. Germline V gene data show CDR1 as SGHTA and CDR2 as FQGNSA. V shed 5 bases and J shed 7 bases, with 9 bases lying between them. The CDR3 totals 12 residues. The CDR3 region has the DNA TGTGCCAGCAGCCCGTCCGTGAATGAGCAGTTCTTC. Its translation: CASSPSVNEQFF. Combining the CDR3 with reference TRBV7-2 and TRBJ2-1 gives the whole variable domain GAGVSQSPSNKVTEKGKDVELRCDPISGHTALYWYRQSLGQGLEFLIYFQGNSAPDKSGLPSDRFSAERTGGSVSTLTIQRTQQEDSAVYLCASSPSVNEQFFGPGTRLTVL.

This sequence joins TRBV27 and TRBJ1-2; the D gene is possibly TRBD1 (6 bases). The V and J ends lost 0 bases and 6 bases respectively, with 17 bases between them. The CDR3 contains 16 residues. The V gene's germline CDR1 is MNHEY and CDR2 SMNVEV (reference sequence). CDR3 sequence (DNA): TGTGCCAGCAGTTTATCCGGGGGGGCCTTCCTGGATGGCTACACCTTC. Translating gives CASSLSGGAFLDGYTF.

V is TRBV5-6 and J is TRBJ2-3; weak D call: TRBD2 (6 bases). Germline V gene lookup returns CDR1 SGHDT and CDR2 YYEEEE. The CDR3 has 14 amino acids. The V gene lost 2 bases and the J gene lost 1 base, with 8 bases spanning the gap. DNA of the CDR3: TGTGCCAGCAGCTTCTCGGGGGGCACAGATACGCAGTATTTT. Translated: CASSFSGGTDTQYF.

The V and J genes are TRBV18 and TRBJ2-3; D perhaps matches TRBD1 (6 bases). The CDR3 totals 17 residues. V was shortened by 3 bases and J by 0 bases, with 16 bases between the two germline ends. CDR1 and CDR2 from the germline V gene are KGHSH and LQKENI. The CDR3 DNA follows: TGTGCCAGCTCACCTTTCTACAGGGACACTAGCACAGATACGCAGTATTTT. It is translated as CASSPFYRDTSTDTQYF.

J is TRBJ2-3 and V is TRBV5-4; D unclear. This CDR3 region has 14 residues. Germline V gives CDR1 SGHNT, CDR2 YYREEE (reference sequence). Trimming pared 4 bases from V and 0 bases from J, leaving 9 bases between. The CDR3 loop reads CASSEPTSTDTQYF. Written as DNA, the CDR3 is TGTGCCAGCAGCGAACCGACAAGCACAGATACGCAGTATTTT.

The DNA of the CDR3 is TGTGCCAGCAGTAATCCCGGGACAGCGCGAGGCTACACCTTC. Translated: CASSNPGTARGYTF. The rearrangement uses TRBV6-6 and TRBJ1-2, with 7 nucleotides matching TRBD1. Germline CDR1 and CDR2: MNHNY and SVGAGI (reference sequence). Losses at the gene ends were 5 bases for V and 8 bases for J; bases not matched to a gene: 11. The CDR3 runs to 14 residues.

V is TRBV2 and J is TRBJ1-5; 7 bases align to TRBD1. The germline V gene has CDR1 SNHLY and CDR2 FYNNEI. CDR3 length: 15 residues. Trimming removed 3 bases from V and 3 bases from J; junction bases left unmatched: 5. In DNA form, the CDR3 reads TGTGCCAGCAGTGACGGGACAGCCTACAATCAGCCCCAGCATTTT. Its protein is CASSDGTAYNQPQHF.